This T cell receptor (beta chain) was sequenced in a study of blood T cell repertoires in COVID-19. Overall study context: Italy, Spain and the United States were the sources of the convalescent and acute COVID-19 samples. PBMCs, B-cell-depleted T cells, or T cells provided the cDNA or gDNA that made up the material.

The germline V and J ends were trimmed by 2 bases and 2 bases, with 12 bases remaining between them. This CDR3 comprises 15 residues. The V gene's germline CDR1 is MNHEY and CDR2 SVGAGI. Under the authors' procedure: Reference gene primer amplification in the assay estimated nucleated cell counts. The protocol was immunoSEQ multiplex PCR, while the TCRdb copy is restricted to in-frame clones and leaves out a portion. V, J and clone size are those of that table, while D and trimming were read from the DNA. The repertoire holds approximately 130,000 clones, with around 91% as singletons. The chain uses TRBV6-5 and TRBJ1-2; D call uncertain. Sequencing was carried out using peripheral blood. The sequence came from a man between 65 and 85 years old with active or convalescent COVID-19. The CDR3 sequence is CASSYDGVQNYGYTF. CDR3 coding DNA: TGTGCCAGCAGTTACGACGGGGTCCAGAACTATGGCTACACCTTC.